This paragraph reports one TCR beta chain. The record originates from a study of blood T cells in healthy people across ages. Every sample yielded at least 6.5 million isolated PBMCs. Per sample, at least 5 micrograms of total RNA were extracted. Next came a second PCR, run for roughly 6 to 11 cycles, which used a sample-barcoded 5' primer along with a J-beta primer mix. TCRdb re-analysed the 5' RACE reads in MiXCR, keeping a single row per CDR3 protein. The repertoire has 1.5 million to 2 million distinct CDR3 sequences, about two fifths of them found once; the top ten carry more than 20%. The TCR comes from a human donor in good health. Sequenced sample: blood.

CDR3 nucleotides: TGTGCCAGCAGCTTACGACAGGGGGAGTATCAGGATCAGCCCCAGCATTTT. Encoded protein: CASSLRQGEYQDQPQHF. The chain joins TRBV5-5 to TRBJ1-5; TRBD1 matches at 9 bases. Germline V CDR1 and CDR2: SGHKS, YYEKEE (reference sequence). This CDR3 is built from 17 residues. V lost 2 bases to trimming and J lost 5 bases; unmatched junction nucleotides: 11.